This entry concerns a single T cell receptor (beta chain). Its antigen is undetermined. The primer mix had 60 Vbeta and 13 Jbeta primers. Some clones are missing from TCRdb's copy, which holds only in-frame ones; the method was immunoSEQ multiplex PCR. The sample yields about 120,000 clones, approximately 81% seen once. The sample is drawn from a study of cytomegalovirus exposure and HLA in healthy donors. Points from the study as a whole: A later analysis linked about 17,000 TCR beta sequences to HLA alleles at 0.05 false discovery rate. TCR beta chains numbering more than 150 were designated cytomegalovirus-associated. In vitro checks showed that three CMV-associated chains really do target CMV antigens.

V was clipped by 6 bases and J by 6 bases; unmatched bases: 11. The CDR3 contains 15 residues. Germline V gene data show CDR1 as SGHVS and CDR2 as FQNEAQ. The chain is built from TRBV7-8 and TRBJ1-5; 7 nucleotides agree with TRBD1. This TCR was sampled from a man aged 18 to 29 in good health and CMV-seronegative. The material sequenced was PBMCs. The DNA of the CDR3 is TGTGCCAGCAGACAAGACAGGGCCCCAACTCAGCCCCAGCATTTT. Its protein product is CASRQDRAPTQPQHF.